This T cell receptor (beta chain) was sequenced in a study of shared clonotypes between healthy human individuals. The study's findings and limits: The authors sampled blood alone, and tissue repertoires likely differ. Naive subsets typically showed greater estimated richness than memory subsets. A limitation of the genetic and exposure-history diversity represented arose from few donors.

Investigators spread the genomic DNA of each subset evenly over several immunoSEQ plates. Repertoires were generated with immunoSEQ multiplex PCR, while TCRdb's copy carries only in-frame clones and drops some. The sample carries some 2,000,000 clones, approximately 95% recorded once. Naivety among CD8 cells was defined by CD45RO negativity and positive CCR7 selection, thereby excluding terminally differentiated effector memory CD45RA+ cells. This CDR3 comprises 11 residues. The germline gives CDR1 GTSNPN, CDR2 SVGIG (reference sequence). V was trimmed by 1 base and J by 8 bases, leaving 8 bases between them. In this sample, this clone turned up a few times. Its cognate antigen is unknown. This specimen includes other DNA sequences encoding the same CDR3.

The clonotype originates from a man younger than 35 in good health. Sequencing was done on a sample of naive CD8+ T cells sorted from blood. The genes are TRBV30 and TRBJ1-2, with no clear D. The CDR3 region is CAWSGGYGYTF. CDR3 bases: TGTGCCTGGAGTGGCGGGTACGGCTACACCTTC.